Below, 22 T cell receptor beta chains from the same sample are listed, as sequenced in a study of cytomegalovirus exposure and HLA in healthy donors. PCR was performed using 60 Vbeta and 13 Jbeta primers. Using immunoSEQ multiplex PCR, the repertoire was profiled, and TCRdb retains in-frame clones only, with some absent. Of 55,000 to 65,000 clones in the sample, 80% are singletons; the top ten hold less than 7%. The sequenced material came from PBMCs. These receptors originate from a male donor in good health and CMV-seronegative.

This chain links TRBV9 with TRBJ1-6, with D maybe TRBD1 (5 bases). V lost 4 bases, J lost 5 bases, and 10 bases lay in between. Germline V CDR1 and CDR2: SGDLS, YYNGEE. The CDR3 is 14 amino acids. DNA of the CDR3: TGTGCCAGCAGCTTTCAGGGAAATAATTCACCCCTCCACTTT. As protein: CASSFQGNNSPLHF. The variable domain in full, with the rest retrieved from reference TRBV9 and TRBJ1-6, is DSGVTQTPKHLITATGQRVTLRCSPRSGDLSVYWYQQSLDQGLQFLIQYYNGEERAKGNILERFSAQQFPDLHSELNLSSLELGDSALYFCASSFQGNNSPLHFGNGTRLTVT.

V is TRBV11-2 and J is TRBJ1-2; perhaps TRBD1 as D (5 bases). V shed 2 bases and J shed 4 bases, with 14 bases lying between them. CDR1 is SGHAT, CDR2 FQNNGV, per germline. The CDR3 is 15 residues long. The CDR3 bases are TGTGCCAGCAGCTTAACCCAGGCCGGGGGCTATGGCTACACCTTC. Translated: CASSLTQAGGYGYTF.

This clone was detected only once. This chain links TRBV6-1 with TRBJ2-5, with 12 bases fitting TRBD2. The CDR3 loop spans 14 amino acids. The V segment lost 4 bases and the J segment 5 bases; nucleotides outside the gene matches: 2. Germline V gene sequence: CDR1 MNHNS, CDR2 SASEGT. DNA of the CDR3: TGTGCCAGCAGTGGCGGGACTAGCGGGGAGACCCAGTACTTC. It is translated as CASSGGTSGETQYF.

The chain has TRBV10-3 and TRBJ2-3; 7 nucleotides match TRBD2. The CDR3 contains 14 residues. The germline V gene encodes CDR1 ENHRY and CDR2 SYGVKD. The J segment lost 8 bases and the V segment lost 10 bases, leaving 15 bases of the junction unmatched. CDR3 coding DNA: TGTGCCAGTACTACTGAGTGTTCGGGGGGTACGCAGTATTTT. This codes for CASTTECSGGTQYF.

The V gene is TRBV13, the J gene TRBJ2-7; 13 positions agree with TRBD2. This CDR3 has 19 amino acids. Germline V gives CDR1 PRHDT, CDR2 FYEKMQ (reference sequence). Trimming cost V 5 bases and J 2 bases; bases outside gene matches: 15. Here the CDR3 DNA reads TGTGCCAGCAGCGCCCGCTCTCCGACTAGCGGGGGGTCCCCCTACGAGCAGTACTTC. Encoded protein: CASSARSPTSGGSPYEQYF.

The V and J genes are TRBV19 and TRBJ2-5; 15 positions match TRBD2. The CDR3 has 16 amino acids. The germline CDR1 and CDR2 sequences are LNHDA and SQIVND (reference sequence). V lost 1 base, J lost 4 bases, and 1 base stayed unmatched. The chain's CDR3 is CASSIGGLAGGETQYF. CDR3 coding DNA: TGTGCCAGTAGTATAGGGGGACTAGCGGGAGGAGAGACCCAGTACTTC.

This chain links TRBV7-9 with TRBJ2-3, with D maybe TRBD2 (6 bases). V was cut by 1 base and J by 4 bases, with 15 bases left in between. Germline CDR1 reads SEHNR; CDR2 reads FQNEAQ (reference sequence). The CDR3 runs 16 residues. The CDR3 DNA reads TGTGCCAGCAGCTTAGGGAAGGCGGGGACGTCAGATACGCAGTATTTT. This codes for CASSLGKAGTSDTQYF.

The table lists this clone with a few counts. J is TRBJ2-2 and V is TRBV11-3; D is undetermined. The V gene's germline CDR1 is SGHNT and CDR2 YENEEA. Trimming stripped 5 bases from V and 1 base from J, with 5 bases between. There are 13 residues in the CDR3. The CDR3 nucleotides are TGTGCCAGCAGCCCCGTGAACACCGGGGAGCTGTTTTTT. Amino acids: CASSPVNTGELFF.

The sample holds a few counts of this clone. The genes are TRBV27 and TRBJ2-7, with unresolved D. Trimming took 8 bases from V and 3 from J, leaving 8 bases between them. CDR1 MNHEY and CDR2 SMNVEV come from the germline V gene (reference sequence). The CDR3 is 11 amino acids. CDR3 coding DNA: TGTGCCAGCTCAGACAACTACGAGCAGTACTTC. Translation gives CASSDNYEQYF.

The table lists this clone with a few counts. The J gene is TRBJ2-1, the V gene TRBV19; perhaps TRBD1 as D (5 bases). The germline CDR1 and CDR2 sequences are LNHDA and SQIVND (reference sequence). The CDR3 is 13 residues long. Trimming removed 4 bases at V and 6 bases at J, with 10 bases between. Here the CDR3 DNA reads TGTGCCAGTAGTACGACAGAGACCAATGAGCAGTTCTTC. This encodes CASSTTETNEQFF.

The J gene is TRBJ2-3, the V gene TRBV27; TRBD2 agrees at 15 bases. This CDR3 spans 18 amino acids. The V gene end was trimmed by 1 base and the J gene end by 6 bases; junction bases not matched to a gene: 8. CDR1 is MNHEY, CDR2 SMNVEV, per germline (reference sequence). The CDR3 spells CASSLLGTSGGMLDTQYF. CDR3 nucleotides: TGTGCCAGCAGTTTATTGGGGACTAGCGGGGGGATGCTGGATACGCAGTATTTT.

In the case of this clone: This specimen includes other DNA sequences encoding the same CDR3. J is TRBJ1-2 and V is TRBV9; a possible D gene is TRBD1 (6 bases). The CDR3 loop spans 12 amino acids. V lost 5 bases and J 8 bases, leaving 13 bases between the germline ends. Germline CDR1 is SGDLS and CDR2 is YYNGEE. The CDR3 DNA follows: TGTGCCAGCAGTGTATACAGGGCCGGCTACACCTTC. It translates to CASSVYRAGYTF.

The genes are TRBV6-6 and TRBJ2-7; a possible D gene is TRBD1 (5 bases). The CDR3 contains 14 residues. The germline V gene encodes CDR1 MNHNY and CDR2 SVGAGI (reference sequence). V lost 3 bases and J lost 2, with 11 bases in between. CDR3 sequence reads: CASSYQGIPYEQYF. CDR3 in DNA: TGTGCCAGCAGTTATCAGGGAATCCCCTACGAGCAGTACTTC.

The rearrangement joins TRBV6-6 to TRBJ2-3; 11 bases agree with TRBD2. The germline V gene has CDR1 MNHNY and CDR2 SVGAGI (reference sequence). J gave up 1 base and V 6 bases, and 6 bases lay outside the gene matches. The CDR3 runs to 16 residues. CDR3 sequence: CASSIQLAGGTDTQYF. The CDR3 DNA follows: TGTGCCAGCAGCATACAACTAGCGGGGGGCACAGATACGCAGTATTTT.

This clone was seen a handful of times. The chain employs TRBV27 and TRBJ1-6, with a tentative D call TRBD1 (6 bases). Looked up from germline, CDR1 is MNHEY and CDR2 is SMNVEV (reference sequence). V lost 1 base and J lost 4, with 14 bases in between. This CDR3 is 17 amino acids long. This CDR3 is CASSLYIPGQYNSPLHF. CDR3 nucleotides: TGTGCCAGCAGTTTATATATACCGGGACAATATAATTCACCCCTCCACTTT.

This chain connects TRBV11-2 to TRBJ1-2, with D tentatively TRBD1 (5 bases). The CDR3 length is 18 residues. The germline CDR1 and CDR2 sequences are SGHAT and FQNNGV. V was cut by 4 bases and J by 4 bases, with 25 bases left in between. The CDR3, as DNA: TGTGCCAGCAGCTCAATCTCGACAGCTCACCCGTCTGGCTATGGCTACACCTTC. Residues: CASSSISTAHPSGYGYTF.

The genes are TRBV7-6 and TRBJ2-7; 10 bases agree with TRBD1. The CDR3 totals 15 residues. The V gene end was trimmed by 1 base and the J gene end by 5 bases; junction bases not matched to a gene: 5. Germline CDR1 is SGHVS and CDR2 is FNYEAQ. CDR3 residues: CASSLVGQGTHEQYF. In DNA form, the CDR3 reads TGTGCCAGCAGCTTAGTGGGACAGGGGACCCACGAGCAGTACTTC.

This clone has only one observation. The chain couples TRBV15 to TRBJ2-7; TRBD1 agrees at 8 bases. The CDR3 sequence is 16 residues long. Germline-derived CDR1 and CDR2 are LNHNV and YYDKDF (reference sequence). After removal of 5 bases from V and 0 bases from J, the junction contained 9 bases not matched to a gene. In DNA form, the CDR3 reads TGTGCCACCAGCGGCGCAGACAGGGGATACTCCTACGAGCAGTACTTC. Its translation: CATSGADRGYSYEQYF.

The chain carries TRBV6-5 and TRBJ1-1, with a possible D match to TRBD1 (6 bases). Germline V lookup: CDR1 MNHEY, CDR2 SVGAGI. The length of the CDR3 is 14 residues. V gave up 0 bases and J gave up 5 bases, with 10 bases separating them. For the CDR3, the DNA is TGTGCCAGCAGTTACTCGAGCAGGGGAACTGAAGCTTTCTTT. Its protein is CASSYSSRGTEAFF.

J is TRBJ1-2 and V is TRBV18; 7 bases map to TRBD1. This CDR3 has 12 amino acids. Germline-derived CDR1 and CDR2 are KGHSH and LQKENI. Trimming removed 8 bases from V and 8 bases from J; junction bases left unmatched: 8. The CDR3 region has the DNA TGTGCCAGCCAAAGGGGGCGCGAAGGCTACACCTTC. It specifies CASQRGREGYTF.

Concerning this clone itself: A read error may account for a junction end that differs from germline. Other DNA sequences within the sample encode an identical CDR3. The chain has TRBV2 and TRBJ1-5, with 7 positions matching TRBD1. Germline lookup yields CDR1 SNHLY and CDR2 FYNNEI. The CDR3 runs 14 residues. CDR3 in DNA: TGCGCCAGCAGCGGCGGGACAGGCAATCAGCCCCAGCATTTT. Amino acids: CASSGGTGNQPQHF.

The CDR3 sequence is CASSLLQGAETQYF. The CDR3 region has the DNA TGTGCCAGCAGCTTATTACAGGGGGCGGAGACCCAGTACTTC. The chain carries TRBV5-6 and TRBJ2-5, with 9 bases matching TRBD1. This CDR3 is 14 amino acids long. After removal of 2 bases from V and 5 bases from J, the junction contained 4 bases not matched to a gene. CDR1 and CDR2 (germline): SGHDT, YYEEEE. The variable domain in full, completed from reference TRBV5-6 and TRBJ2-5, reads DAGVTQSPTHLIKTRGQQVTLRCSPKSGHDTVSWYQQALGQGPQFIFQYYEEEERQRGNFPDRFSGHQFPNYSSELNVNALLLGDSALYLCASSLLQGAETQYFGPGTRLLVL.